The TCR beta chain described here comes from a study of blood T cell repertoires in COVID-19. TCRdb keeps only in-frame clones here, not all; method: immunoSEQ multiplex PCR. The table shows about 200,000 clones, with roughly 90% occurring only once. This CDR3 region has 14 residues. Germline lookup yields CDR1 SEHNR and CDR2 FQNEAQ (reference sequence). V was clipped by 1 base and J by 6 bases, with 10 bases between them. The receptor was isolated from a man aged 25 to 40 who had recovered from COVID-19. The sequenced sample consisted of peripheral blood. The J gene is TRBJ2-1, the V gene TRBV7-9; D perhaps matches TRBD1 (5 bases). CDR3: CASSLVQGGNEQFF. As DNA, the CDR3 is TGTGCCAGCAGCTTAGTGCAGGGTGGCAATGAGCAGTTCTTC.